Here is one TCR beta chain with its context. The sample originates from a study of cytomegalovirus exposure and HLA in healthy donors. Across the study: Inside one of the first data releases sat about 91 million unique TCRs taken from HLA-typed donors.

This CDR3 spans 15 amino acids. The trim removed 4 bases at V and 2 bases at J, leaving 8 bases unmatched. The V gene's germline CDR1 is SGDLS and CDR2 YYNGEE. This PCR relied on a set of 60 Vbeta primers and 13 Jbeta primers. The method was immunoSEQ multiplex PCR; TCRdb's version includes in-frame clones alone and lacks a portion of them. This sample has about 150,000 clones, with about three quarters found just once. The chain has TRBV9 and TRBJ2-5; 7 nucleotides agree with TRBD2. What was sequenced was PBMCs. The TCR originated in a woman aged 30 to 39 in good health and CMV-seropositive. The CDR3 region has the DNA TGTGCCAGCAGCCCCGGGGGAGGGTATCAAGAGACCCAGTACTTC. Translating gives CASSPGGGYQETQYF.